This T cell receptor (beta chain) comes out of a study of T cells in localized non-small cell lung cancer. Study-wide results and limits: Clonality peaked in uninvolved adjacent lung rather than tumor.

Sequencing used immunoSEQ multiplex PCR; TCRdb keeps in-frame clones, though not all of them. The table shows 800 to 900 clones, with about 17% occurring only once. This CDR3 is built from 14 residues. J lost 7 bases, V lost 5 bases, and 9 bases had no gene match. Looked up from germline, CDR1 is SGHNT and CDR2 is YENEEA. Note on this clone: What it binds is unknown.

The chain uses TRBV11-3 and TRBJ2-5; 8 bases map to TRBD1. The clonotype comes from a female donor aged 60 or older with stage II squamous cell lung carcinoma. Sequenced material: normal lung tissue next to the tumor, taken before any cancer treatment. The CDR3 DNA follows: TGTGCCAGCAGCCCGCAGGGGGCTGTAGGGACCCAGTACTTC. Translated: CASSPQGAVGTQYF.